A single sample is the source of the 18 T cell receptor beta chains below, sequenced in a study of blood T cell repertoires in COVID-19. This table comes from immunoSEQ multiplex PCR, and its TCRdb copy is limited to in-frame clones, with some not included. The data show about 120,000 clones, roughly 81% seen once. The material sequenced was peripheral blood. All receptors derive from a man aged 35 to 55 with acute or convalescent COVID-19.

The chain couples TRBV7-2 to TRBJ2-5; 7 nucleotides align to TRBD1. Germline-derived CDR1 and CDR2 are SGHTA and FQGNSA. This CDR3 spans 15 amino acids. V was pared by 2 bases and J by 5 bases, with 8 bases of the junction left unmatched. As DNA, the CDR3 is TGTGCCAGCAGCTTACCGACAGGGAAGGGGGAGACCCAGTACTTC. It yields the protein CASSLPTGKGETQYF. The variable domain in full, completed from reference TRBV7-2 and TRBJ2-5, reads GAGVSQSPSNKVTEKGKDVELRCDPISGHTALYWYRQSLGQGLEFLIYFQGNSAPDKSGLPSDRFSAERTGGSVSTLTIQRTQQEDSAVYLCASSLPTGKGETQYFGPGTRLLVL.

The gene calls are TRBV6-1 and TRBJ2-3, with TRBD2 identical over 10 bases. Germline CDR1 MNHNS, CDR2 SASEGT. The CDR3 has 17 amino acids. The V segment lost 3 bases and the J segment 2 bases; nucleotides outside the gene matches: 8. The CDR3 nucleotides are TGTGCCAGCAGTGATAGGGCTAGCGGGGGCCCCACAGATACGCAGTATTTT. Translating gives CASSDRASGGPTDTQYF.

The chain's CDR3 is CASSRGGTSPTQYF. CDR3 in DNA: TGTGCCAGCAGCAGGGGCGGGACTAGTCCGACGCAGTACTTC. The V and J genes are TRBV11-2 and TRBJ2-7; 8 bases line up with TRBD2. After removal of 5 bases from V and 9 bases from J, the junction contained 12 bases not matched to a gene. Germline V lookup: CDR1 SGHAT, CDR2 FQNNGV. The CDR3 spans 14 residues.

The rearrangement joins TRBV3-1 (or the pseudogene TRBV3-2) to TRBJ2-2; D may be TRBD1 (6 bases). The CDR3 is made up of 13 amino acids. V gave up 2 bases and J gave up 6 bases, with 7 bases separating them. Germline lookup yields CDR1 LGHDT and CDR2 YNNKEL (reference sequence). CDR3 sequence: CASSQQGSGELFF. The CDR3 DNA reads TGTGCCAGCAGCCAACAGGGGTCCGGGGAGCTGTTTTTT.

The chain recombines TRBV7-8 with TRBJ2-1; 9 bases are shared with TRBD1. Trimming took 5 bases from V and 1 from J; bases not matched to a gene: 6. The CDR3 consists of 16 residues. Germline V lookup: CDR1 SGHVS, CDR2 FQNEAQ. The CDR3 here is CASSPAGTGSYNEQFF. The CDR3 coding sequence is TGTGCCAGCAGCCCAGCAGGGACAGGGTCCTACAATGAGCAGTTCTTC.

The chain has TRBV2 and TRBJ2-7; tentatively, D is TRBD2 (7 bases). Trimming pared 0 bases from V and 3 bases from J, leaving 12 bases between. The germline V gene encodes CDR1 SNHLY and CDR2 FYNNEI. This CDR3 is built from 15 residues. CDR3 in amino acids: CASSEAGGGDYEQYF. Written as DNA, the CDR3 is TGTGCCAGCAGTGAAGCAGGAGGGGGGGACTACGAGCAGTACTTC.

The V and J genes are TRBV21-1 and TRBJ2-4; the tabulated D call, TRBD2, remains unverified against the DNA. TRBV21-1 is tagged as a pseudogene. The CDR3 consists of 10 residues. CDR3 in amino acids: CASREEGQYF. CDR3 DNA sequence: TGTGCCAGCCGAGAGGAGGGGCAGTACTTC.

This clone has just one count. This rearrangement joins TRBV3-1 (or the pseudogene TRBV3-2) to TRBJ2-7, with 7 bases aligning to TRBD2. Germline CDR1 is LGHDT and CDR2 is YNNKEL (reference sequence). The CDR3 is 13 amino acids. Trimming removed 2 bases from V and 4 bases from J; junction bases left unmatched: 2. The CDR3 reads CASSQRGGYEQYF. The CDR3 coding sequence is TGTGCCAGCAGCCAAAGGGGAGGGTACGAGCAGTACTTC.

The rearrangement uses TRBV2 and TRBJ1-3, with TRBD1 matching 10 bases. With 4 bases clipped from V and 8 bases from J, the junction kept 8 bases outside the gene matches. There are 15 residues in the CDR3. Germline values: CDR1 SNHLY, CDR2 FYNNEI. The CDR3 loop reads CASSVDRGPGDTIYF. CDR3 sequence (DNA): TGTGCCAGCAGTGTCGACAGGGGGCCGGGGGACACCATATATTTT.

The V gene is TRBV10-3, the J gene TRBJ2-3, with no clear D. The CDR3 is 13 amino acids. Germline CDR1 and CDR2: ENHRY and SYGVKD. V dropped 7 bases and J dropped 3 bases, with 11 bases sitting between them. The chain's CDR3 is CAIMSGQTDTQYF. DNA of the CDR3: TGTGCCATCATGTCTGGGCAAACAGATACGCAGTATTTT.

The chain is built from TRBV5-1 and TRBJ2-7; 7 bases match TRBD1. The trim removed 0 bases at V and 5 bases at J, leaving 2 bases unmatched. In germline, CDR1 is SGHRS, CDR2 YFSETQ. The CDR3 loop spans 13 amino acids. The DNA of the CDR3 is TGCGCCAGCAGCTTGGGGCAGGGGGACGAGCAGTACTTC. Amino acid sequence: CASSLGQGDEQYF.

The CDR3 DNA follows: TGTGCCAGCAGTTTATCGATGGGGGGAGGATACGGAAACACCATATATTTT. Its translation is CASSLSMGGGYGNTIYF. The chain is built from TRBV27 and TRBJ1-3; tentatively, D is TRBD1 (5 bases). Trimming shortened V by 0 bases and J by 4 bases, and 16 bases separated the two germline ends. The CDR3 has 17 amino acids. Germline V CDR1 and CDR2: MNHEY, SMNVEV (reference sequence).

In its sample, this clone was seen once. This chain uses TRBV6-5 with TRBJ2-1; 11 nucleotides agree with TRBD1. The CDR3 length is 15 residues. Unmatched junction bases numbered 11, after V lost 8 bases and J lost 8 bases. Germline CDR1 reads MNHEY; CDR2 reads SVGAGI. CDR3 sequence (DNA): TGTGCCAGCTGCCTGCAGGGGGACAGGGGGGATGAGCAGTTCTTC. Translating it yields CASCLQGDRGDEQFF.

CDR3 protein: CASSHGLTDYEQFF. CDR3 in DNA: TGCGCCAGCAGCCATGGTCTTACTGACTATGAGCAGTTCTTC. This chain joins TRBV4-3 and TRBJ2-1; D call uncertain. The CDR3 has 14 residues. Looked up from germline, CDR1 is LGHNA and CDR2 is YSLEER. V lost 3 bases, J lost 8 bases, and 14 bases lay in between.

The CDR3 here is CASRSQGEDYEQYF. CDR3 DNA sequence: TGTGCCAGCAGAAGTCAGGGGGAGGACTACGAGCAGTACTTC. This chain links TRBV3-1 (or the pseudogene TRBV3-2) with TRBJ2-7, with D tentatively TRBD1 (7 bases). The CDR3 extends over 14 amino acids. Trimming took off 6 bases at V and 3 bases at J, with 15 bases between the two ends. CDR1 and CDR2 (germline): LGHDT, YNNKEL (reference sequence).

The V call is TRBV5-1, the J call TRBJ2-5; TRBD2 aligns across 7 bases. Germline V gives CDR1 SGHRS, CDR2 YFSETQ. The CDR3 sequence is 16 residues long. Unmatched junction bases numbered 6, after V lost 0 bases and J lost 1 base. The CDR3 here is CASSLDGGGTQETQYF. DNA for the CDR3: TGCGCCAGCAGCTTGGATGGCGGGGGAACCCAAGAGACCCAGTACTTC.

This clone appeared a few times. As DNA, the CDR3 is TGTGCCAGAAGCTTCACAGGGCGCCATGAAAAACTGTTTTTT. It is translated as CARSFTGRHEKLFF. The J gene is TRBJ1-4, the V gene TRBV5-3; D is possibly TRBD1 (6 bases). TRBV5-3 is recorded as an ORF, its role being uncertain. V lost 2 bases and J 6 bases, leaving 11 bases between the germline ends. This CDR3 has 14 amino acids.

The J gene is TRBJ1-6, the V gene TRBV25-1; weak D call: TRBD1 (6 bases). CDR3 length: 14 residues. Germline V CDR1 and CDR2: MGHDK, SYGVNS. V shed 6 bases and J shed 7 bases, with 13 bases lying between them. The DNA of the CDR3 is TGTGCCAGCAGGAGGGGGTTTAGGAATTCACCCCTCCACTTT. Its protein is CASRRGFRNSPLHF. The variable domain in full, with the rest retrieved from reference TRBV25-1 and TRBJ1-6, is EADIYQTPRYLVIGTGKKITLECSQTMGHDKMYWYQQDPGMELHLIHYSYGVNSTEKGDLSSESTVSRIRTEHFPLTLESARPSHTSQYLCASRRGFRNSPLHFGNGTRLTVT.